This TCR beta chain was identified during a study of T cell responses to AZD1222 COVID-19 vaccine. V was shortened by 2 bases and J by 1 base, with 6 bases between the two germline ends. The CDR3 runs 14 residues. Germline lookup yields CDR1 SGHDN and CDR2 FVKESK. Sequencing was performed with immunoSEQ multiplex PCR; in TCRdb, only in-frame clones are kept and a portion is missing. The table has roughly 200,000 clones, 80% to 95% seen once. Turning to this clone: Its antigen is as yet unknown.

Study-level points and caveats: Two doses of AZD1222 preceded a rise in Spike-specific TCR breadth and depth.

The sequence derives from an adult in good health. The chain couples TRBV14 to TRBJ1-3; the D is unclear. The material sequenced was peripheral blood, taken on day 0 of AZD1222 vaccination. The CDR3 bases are TGTGCCAGCAGCCAAATCGTTTCTGGAAACACCATATATTTT. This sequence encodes CASSQIVSGNTIYF.